A single sample gave rise to the 7 T cell receptor beta chains below, sequenced in a study of shared clonotypes between healthy human individuals. Libraries were prepared by immunoSEQ multiplex PCR; TCRdb keeps only in-frame clonotypes and omits some of them. The sample lists about 180,000 clones, about 93% seen once, with 0.067% in the top ten. The material sequenced was naive CD4+ T cells sorted from blood. Sample subset: CD45RA+ positively selected. The origin of the receptors is a woman under 40 in good health.

This chain joins TRBV30 and TRBJ1-5; tentatively, D is TRBD1 (5 bases). The CDR3 is 16 amino acids. CDR1 and CDR2 from the germline V gene are GTSNPN and SVGIG (reference sequence). Trimming removed 2 bases from V and 2 bases from J, with 16 bases in between. The CDR3 DNA is TGTGCCTGGAGTACCTCGGGTCCGGGGGGCAATCAGCCCCAGCATTTT. Residues: CAWSTSGPGGNQPQHF.

The J gene is TRBJ2-5, the V gene TRBV5-1, with D possibly being TRBD1 (6 bases). This CDR3 region has 15 residues. Trimming pared 0 bases from V and 4 bases from J, leaving 13 bases between. Germline loops: CDR1 SGHRS, CDR2 YFSETQ. The DNA of the CDR3 is TGCGCCAGCAGCTTGGCCGTTCAGGGGCTAGAGACCCAGTACTTC. Its protein is CASSLAVQGLETQYF.

This rearrangement joins TRBV7-8 to TRBJ1-4, with D possibly matching TRBD1 (5 bases). The V end lost 2 bases, the J end lost 5 bases, and 12 bases lay between the germline ends. Looked up from germline, CDR1 is SGHVS and CDR2 is FQNEAQ. This CDR3 is 15 amino acids long. The CDR3 DNA is TGTGCCAGCAGCTTAAGGACAACACCAAATGAAAAACTGTTTTTT. Amino acid sequence: CASSLRTTPNEKLFF.

CDR3 sequence: CASSLGGVTTGKLFF. The CDR3 DNA follows: TGTGCCAGCAGCTTAGGGGGGGTTACGACTGGAAAACTGTTTTTT. The chain has TRBV11-2 and TRBJ1-4; D may be TRBD1 (5 bases). Trimming pared 1 base from V and 10 bases from J, leaving 16 bases between. The CDR3 is made up of 15 amino acids. The germline CDR1 and CDR2 sequences are SGHAT and FQNNGV.

The V call is TRBV19, the J call TRBJ2-2; 7 nucleotides match TRBD2. From germline, CDR1 is LNHDA and CDR2 SQIVND (reference sequence). The CDR3 is 15 amino acids. The V and J ends lost 5 bases and 5 bases, in that order; junction bases with no gene match: 8. The CDR3: CASSFSGTYTGELFF. The CDR3 coding sequence is TGTGCCAGTAGTTTCAGCGGGACCTATACCGGGGAGCTGTTTTTT.

The rearrangement links TRBV4-1 to TRBJ1-1; TRBD1 might be the D (5 bases). This CDR3 comprises 13 residues. Germline V lookup: CDR1 MGHRA, CDR2 YSYEKL. V was clipped by 7 bases and J by 1 base, with 10 bases between them. The CDR3 DNA reads TGCGCCAGCACCGGACACCAGAACACTGAAGCTTTCTTT. Translation gives CASTGHQNTEAFF.

J is TRBJ1-2 and V is TRBV18; D is undetermined. CDR1 is KGHSH, CDR2 LQKENI, per germline. This CDR3 is built from 13 residues. V gave up 0 bases and J gave up 14 bases, with 16 bases separating them. In nucleotides, the CDR3 is TGTGCCAGCTCACCACCGGTTTTGGCAGCGCAGACCTTC. Its protein is CASSPPVLAAQTF. Supplemented by reference TRBV18 and TRBJ1-2, the full variable domain reads NAGVMQNPRHLVRRRGQEARLRCSPMKGHSHVYWYRQLPEEGLKFMVYLQKENIIDESGMPKERFSAEFPKEGPSILRIQQVVRGDSAAYFCASSPPVLAAQTFGSGTRLTVV.